This is a list of T cell receptor beta chains from one sample in a study of memory CD4+ T cells and cytomegalovirus serostatus. Here immunoSEQ multiplex PCR was the method, and the copy in TCRdb shows in-frame clones only, minus some. The sample carries tens of thousands of clones, less than 80% recorded once. The sequenced material came from memory CD4+ T cells from blood. These receptors came from an adult in good health and CMV-seronegative. CDR3s include the opening cysteine and the closing phenylalanine or tryptophan. D genes are given only for firm matches. The listing skips clone size in some rows; elsewhere it reads once, few, many or a size class.

d_gene | j_gene | v_gene | abundance | CDR3aa | CDR3nt
TRBD1 | TRBJ2-2 | TRBV4-1 | NA | CASSPKGTGIGAGELFF | TGCGCCAGCAGCCCTAAGGGGACAGGCATTGGGGCCGGGGAGCTGTTTTTT
TRBD2 | TRBJ2-7 | TRBV7-2 | NA | CASSDSGGPSYEQYF | TGTGCCAGCAGCGATAGCGGGGGGCCGTCCTACGAGCAGTACTTC
NA | TRBJ1-1 | TRBV10-3 | many | CAISESRAGVRSTEAFF | TGTGCCATCAGTGAGTCGAGGGCAGGGGTAAGGAGCACTGAAGCTTTCTTT
TRBD1 | TRBJ1-1 | TRBV5-1 | NA | CASSGGQQNTEAFF | TGCGCCAGCAGCGGGGGACAGCAGAACACTGAAGCTTTCTTT
NA | TRBJ2-5 | TRBV6-5 | NA | CASRLGGWETQYF | TGTGCCAGCAGATTGGGTGGCTGGGAGACCCAGTACTTC
NA | TRBJ2-2 | TRBV12-2 | NA | CASRLATGIGGGELFF | TGTGCAAGTCGCTTAGCGACAGGGATTGGCGGCGGGGAGCTGTTTTTT
NA | TRBJ2-4 | TRBV5-1 | NA | CASSKGGAKNIQYF | TGCGCCAGCAGCAAGGGGGGAGCCAAAAACATTCAGTACTTC
NA | TRBJ2-1 | TRBV5-1 | NA | CASTPRLGLTNNEQFF | TGCGCCAGCACCCCACGACTAGGCCTTACAAACAATGAGCAGTTCTTC
NA | TRBJ1-2 | TRBV27 | NA | CASSLSRPAANYGYTF | TGTGCCAGCAGTTTATCGCGGCCAGCCGCTAACTATGGCTACACCTTC
NA | TRBJ2-4 | TRBV19 | NA | CASSNRQWGIQYF | TGTGCCAGTAGTAATCGTCAGTGGGGCATTCAGTACTTC
TRBD2 | TRBJ2-3 | TRBV5-1 | NA | CASSSLAGISTDTQYF | TGCGCCAGCAGCTCCCTAGCGGGGATTAGCACAGATACGCAGTATTTT
TRBD1 | TRBJ1-5 | TRBV19 | NA | CASGTGPLSNQPQHF | TGTGCCAGCGGGACAGGGCCCTTAAGCAATCAGCCCCAGCATTTT
TRBD2 | TRBJ2-7 | TRBV18 | NA | CASSPGRLAAEQYF | TGTGCCAGCTCACCAGGACGACTAGCGGCCGAGCAGTACTTC
TRBD1 | TRBJ1-5 | TRBV6-6 | NA | CASSTGGNQPQHF | TGTGCCAGCAGCACAGGGGGCAATCAGCCCCAGCATTTT
NA | TRBJ2-7 | TRBV6-1 | NA | CASSERRVLNYEQYF | TGTGCCAGCAGTGAGAGGCGAGTTTTAAACTACGAGCAGTACTTC
NA | TRBJ2-2 | TRBV5-1 | NA | CASSALPRGTGELFF | TGCGCCAGCAGCGCGCTACCCAGGGGAACCGGGGAGCTGTTTTTT
NA | TRBJ2-2 | TRBV30 | NA | CAWSVVQPANTGELFF | TGTGCCTGGAGTGTGGTACAGCCTGCGAACACCGGGGAGCTGTTTTTT
NA | TRBJ1-4 | TRBV5-6 | NA | CASSLAVPGEKLFF | TGTGCCAGCAGCTTGGCCGTCCCTGGGGAAAAACTGTTTTTT
TRBD1 | TRBJ1-4 | TRBV7-9 | NA | CASSLGQGPNEKLFF | TGTGCCAGCAGCCTCGGACAGGGGCCTAATGAAAAACTGTTTTTT
NA | TRBJ2-5 | TRBV27 | NA | CASSFFNSQETQYF | TGTGCCAGCAGTTTCTTCAATAGCCAAGAGACCCAGTACTTC
NA | TRBJ2-6 | TRBV7-2 | NA | CASSLARFSGANVLTF | TGTGCCAGCAGCTTGGCACGGTTCTCTGGGGCCAACGTCCTGACTTTC
NA | TRBJ1-5 | TRBV12-5 | NA | CASGLGVDQPQHF | TGTGCTAGTGGTTTGGGGGTAGATCAGCCCCAGCATTTT
TRBD1 | TRBJ2-7 | TRBV10-3 | NA | CAISAGTGHYEQYF | TGTGCCATCAGTGCCGGGACAGGGCACTACGAGCAGTACTTC
NA | TRBJ2-7 | TRBV25-1 | NA | CASSVAAGAYEQYF | TGTGCCAGCAGTGTTGCGGCAGGGGCTTACGAGCAGTACTTC
TRBD2 | TRBJ2-1 | TRBV7-2 | NA | CASSSGTRAYNEQFF | TGTGCCAGCAGCTCCGGGACTAGGGCGTACAATGAGCAGTTCTTC
NA | TRBJ1-5 | TRBV27 | NA | CASSSGEGNQPQHF | TGTGCCAGCAGTTCCGGAGAGGGCAATCAGCCCCAGCATTTT
TRBD1 | TRBJ1-2 | TRBV6-5 | NA | CASRDSAQYGYTF | TGTGCCAGTAGGGACAGTGCTCAGTATGGCTACACCTTC
TRBD1 | TRBJ2-7 | TRBV28 | NA | CASSSHRGKGVHEQYF | TGTGCCAGCAGTTCACACAGGGGCAAGGGGGTTCACGAGCAGTACTTC
NA | TRBJ2-7 | TRBV29-1 | NA | CSVPSEGWGEQYF | TGCAGCGTTCCATCAGAAGGATGGGGCGAGCAGTACTTC